The 8 T cell receptor beta chains given below trace back to one sample, sequenced in a study of cytomegalovirus exposure and HLA in healthy donors. Both 60 Vbeta primers and 13 Jbeta primers went into the PCR. Generated by immunoSEQ multiplex PCR, the TCRdb table keeps only in-frame clones and is missing some. Altogether about 110,000 clones are present, 67% being singletons, with the ten largest covering roughly 8.3%. Sequenced: PBMCs. The receptor source for this set is a man aged 18 to 29 in good health and CMV-seropositive.

The V call is TRBV27, the J call TRBJ2-7; TRBD1 agrees at 10 bases. With 10 bases clipped from V and 2 bases from J, the junction kept 8 bases outside the gene matches. This CDR3 contains 14 residues. Germline assignment: CDR1 MNHEY and CDR2 SMNVEV (reference sequence). CDR3 sequence: CATAVGTGAYEQYF. CDR3 in DNA: TGTGCCACAGCGGTGGGGACAGGGGCCTACGAGCAGTACTTC.

V gene TRBV7-9 combines with J gene TRBJ1-3; D is ambiguous. This CDR3 has 16 amino acids. The V end was cut by 2 bases, the J end by 0 bases, with 11 bases between. CDR1 and CDR2 from the germline V gene are SEHNR and FQNEAQ (reference sequence). For the CDR3, the DNA is TGTGCCAGCAGCTTAAAACAGAAGAGCTCTGGAAACACCATATATTTT. Translating it yields CASSLKQKSSGNTIYF.

The chain uses TRBV5-1 and TRBJ2-5; D perhaps matches TRBD1 (5 bases). The germline V and J ends were trimmed by 2 bases and 4 bases, with 21 bases remaining between them. Germline assignment: CDR1 SGHRS and CDR2 YFSETQ. This CDR3 region has 17 residues. The CDR3 sequence is CASSFTPGSARGETQYF. As DNA, the CDR3 is TGCGCCAGCAGCTTCACCCCAGGGTCAGCTCGAGGAGAGACCCAGTACTTC.

V and J are TRBV27 and TRBJ2-5; tentative D call: TRBD1 (6 bases). Germline V gene data show CDR1 as MNHEY and CDR2 as SMNVEV (reference sequence). The CDR3 has 13 amino acids. The germline V and J ends were trimmed by 2 bases and 5 bases, with 9 bases remaining between them. The CDR3 nucleotides are TGTGCCAGCAGTTTACTCAGGGGTGAGACCCAGTACTTC. Protein product: CASSLLRGETQYF.

This chain joins TRBV6-5 and TRBJ1-2; no clear D. The germline V gene encodes CDR1 MNHEY and CDR2 SVGAGI. V lost 5 bases and J 6 bases, leaving 16 bases between the germline ends. This CDR3 is 14 amino acids long. The CDR3 nucleotides are TGTGCCAGCAGTGCTTCCAGGTATTGGGATGGCTACACCTTC. Its translation: CASSASRYWDGYTF.

The chain joins TRBV7-9 to TRBJ2-3; 11 nucleotides align to TRBD1. Trimming cost V 5 bases and J 3 bases; bases outside gene matches: 4. The CDR3 extends over 15 amino acids. Germline CDR1 is SEHNR and CDR2 is FQNEAQ (reference sequence). DNA of the CDR3: TGTGCCAGCAGCACCGGACAGGGGGCTACAGATACGCAGTATTTT. This codes for CASSTGQGATDTQYF.

This chain joins TRBV2 and TRBJ1-6, with D unresolved. The CDR3 totals 13 residues. In germline, CDR1 is SNHLY, CDR2 FYNNEI. V lost 7 bases and J 7 bases, leaving 11 bases between the germline ends. CDR3 sequence reads: CASIKTENSPLHF. CDR3 nucleotide sequence: TGTGCCAGCATCAAAACAGAGAATTCACCCCTCCACTTT.

A few counts support this clone. The J gene is TRBJ2-7, the V gene TRBV10-3; tentative D call: TRBD1 (6 bases). Trimming took 0 bases from V and 6 from J, leaving 12 bases between them. CDR1 and CDR2 from the germline V gene are ENHRY and SYGVKD. The CDR3 runs 14 residues. The CDR3, as DNA: TGTGCCATCAGTGAGTCGGGGACAACCAGCGAGCAGTACTTC. Protein product: CAISESGTTSEQYF.